The text below deals with one T cell receptor (beta chain). Its matching antigen is unknown. CDR1 is SGHDT, CDR2 YYEEEE, per germline. This CDR3 spans 16 amino acids. The V gene lost 2 bases and the J gene lost 1 base, with 15 bases spanning the gap. The data belong to a study of T and B cells in COVID-19 patients. Study-wide background: Of roughly 22 active-infection patients, approximately twelve were critically ill with mechanical ventilation or extracorporeal membrane oxygenation. In the active-infection cohort, nine tenths of the roughly 20 patients had comorbidities linked to unfavorable COVID-19 outcome. Notes on the study in general: Highly clonal in active COVID-19, TRB repertoires exceeded healthy-donor diversity and richness at recovery. Patients with COVID-19 reportedly showed strongly skewed T cell receptor beta variable and joining gene usage.

From blood, roughly 220-550 ng of genomic DNA served as TRB template. Multiplex PCR with BIOMED2 TRB-A/B primer pools amplified TRB rearrangements. TCRdb re-called the multiplex PCR reads through MiXCR, storing one row per CDR3 protein. The data contain approximately 17,000 distinct CDR3 sequences, under 35% of them seen just once; the ten biggest clones take up approximately 3.1%. The clonotype was recovered from a human donor who had recovered from COVID-19. This chain joins TRBV5-6 and TRBJ1-1; TRBD1 is a possible D gene (6 bases). What was sequenced was blood. CDR3 residues: CASSFRGGGANTEAFF. In DNA form, the CDR3 reads TGTGCCAGCAGCTTTAGGGGGGGGGGTGCGAACACTGAAGCTTTCTTT.